This T cell receptor beta chain stems from a study of T cell responses to AZD1222 COVID-19 vaccine. The CDR3 contains 15 residues. In germline, CDR1 is LNHDA, CDR2 SQIVND (reference sequence). V lost 2 bases, J lost 0 bases, and 8 bases lay in between. Some clones are missing from TCRdb's copy, which holds only in-frame ones; the method was immunoSEQ multiplex PCR. This table has more than 95,000 clones, roughly 91% appearing once. Second-dose intervals of approximately 4 or approximately 12 weeks were pooled. This clonotype was obtained from an adult who received the AZD1222 COVID-19 vaccine. The sample consisted of peripheral blood, taken 28 days after the second AZD1222 dose. The genes are TRBV19 and TRBJ2-1, with D hard to call. The CDR3 nucleotides read TGTGCCAGTAGTATAACCCCGAGCTCCTACAATGAGCAGTTCTTC. Residues: CASSITPSSYNEQFF.